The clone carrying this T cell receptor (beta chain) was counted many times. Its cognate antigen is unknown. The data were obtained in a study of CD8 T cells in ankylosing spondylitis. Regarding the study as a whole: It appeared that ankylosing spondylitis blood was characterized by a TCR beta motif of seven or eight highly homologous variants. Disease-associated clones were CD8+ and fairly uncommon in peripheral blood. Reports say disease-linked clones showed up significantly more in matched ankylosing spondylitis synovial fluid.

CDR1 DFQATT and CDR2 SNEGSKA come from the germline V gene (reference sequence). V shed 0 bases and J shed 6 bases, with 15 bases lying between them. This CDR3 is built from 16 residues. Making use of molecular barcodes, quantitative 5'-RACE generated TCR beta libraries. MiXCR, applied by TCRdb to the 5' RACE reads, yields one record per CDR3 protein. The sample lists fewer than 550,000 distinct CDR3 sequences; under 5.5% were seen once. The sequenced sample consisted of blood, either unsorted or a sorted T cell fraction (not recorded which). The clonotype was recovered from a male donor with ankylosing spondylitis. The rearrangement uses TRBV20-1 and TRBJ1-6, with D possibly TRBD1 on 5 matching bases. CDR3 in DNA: TGCAGTGCTAGAGACCGCTTGAAGGGGTCTAATTCACCCCTCCACTTT. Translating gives CSARDRLKGSNSPLHF.